The entry that follows covers one T cell receptor (beta chain) sequence. A read error may produce the germline difference seen at one junction end. Other DNA sequences in this sample translate to the same CDR3. Method: immunoSEQ multiplex PCR; TCRdb's copy keeps in-frame clones and lacks some. The sample holds approximately 58,000 clones; under 95% are singletons and the top ten take roughly 0.45%. This entry belongs to a study of OX40 agonist ivuxolimab in advanced cancers. Germline loops: CDR1 SNHLY, CDR2 FYNNEI. The CDR3 totals 14 residues. This sequence originates from an adult with an advanced solid tumor such as melanoma, head and neck, liver or kidney cancer. Sequencing was performed on CD4+ or CD8+ T cells sorted from blood, taken in a trial of the OX40 agonist ivuxolimab. The chain is built from TRBV2 and TRBJ1-1; no clear D gene. The CDR3 reads CASRGSIPLTEAFF. CDR3 DNA: TGTGCCAGCAGGGGCTCTATCCCCCTCACTGAGGCTTTCTTT.